This entry concerns a single T cell receptor beta chain. Its antigen remains unknown. This sample was taken from a study of blood T cells in healthy people across ages. General study findings and limits: Because sorting was not performed, PBMCs prevented conclusive naive versus antigen-experienced comparison. CMV infection status of these donors was not known.

V was clipped by 6 bases and J by 4 bases; unmatched bases: 9. The CDR3 runs to 15 residues. CDR1 is MDHEN and CDR2 is SYDVKM in the germline V gene. Primers used in a second PCR of roughly 7 to 12 cycles were a sample-barcoded 5' primer and a J-beta primer mix. Every single cDNA molecule received a tag from a template-switch adaptor with 12 random nucleotides. TCRdb independently ran MiXCR on the 5' RACE reads; one entry per CDR3 protein. The sample contains approximately 770,000 distinct CDR3 sequences, 58% of which appear only once. The receptor comes from a man aged 30-40 years in good health. This chain uses TRBV28 with TRBJ2-5; 9 nucleotides line up with TRBD2. Specimen: blood. The CDR3 loop is CASSMWSGRRETQYF. CDR3 coding DNA: TGTGCCAGCAGCATGTGGAGCGGGAGGAGAGAGACCCAGTACTTC.